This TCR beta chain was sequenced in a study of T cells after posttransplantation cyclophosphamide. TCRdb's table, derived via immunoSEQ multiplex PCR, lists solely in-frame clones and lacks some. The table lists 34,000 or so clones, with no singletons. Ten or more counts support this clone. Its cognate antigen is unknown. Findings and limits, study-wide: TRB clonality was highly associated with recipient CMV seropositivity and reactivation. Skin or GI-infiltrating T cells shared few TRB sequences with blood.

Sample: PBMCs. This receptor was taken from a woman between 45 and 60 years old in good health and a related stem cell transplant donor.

The CDR3, as DNA: TGTGCCAGCAGCCCCGCAGGGACGGGACTCTACGAGCAGTACTTC. This sequence encodes CASSPAGTGLYEQYF. The genes are TRBV11-2 and TRBJ2-7; D is possibly TRBD2 (6 bases). This CDR3 region has 15 residues. V lost 5 bases, J lost 3 bases, and 17 bases lay in between. Germline V lookup: CDR1 SGHAT, CDR2 FQNNGV.